The rows below give T cell receptor beta chains drawn from one sample of a study of T cell repertoires in cytomegalovirus infection. TCRdb called the reads again in MiXCR, with one record for every CDR3 protein. The profile covers about 110,000 distinct CDR3 sequences, with 29% appearing a single time and roughly 81% taken by the ten largest. Which antigens these TCRs recognize remains unknown. Sequencing used CD8+ T cells from cultured PBMCs, obtained from culture after CMV antigen stimulation. The receptors come from a human donor in good health (CMV status not recorded). Some clones in this sample may be carry-over from other donors' samples. Both conserved end residues are part of each CDR3. A D gene is named only where the DNA matches it firmly. The size entry is marked missing in some rows and otherwise reads once, few, many or a size class.

v_gene,abundance,d_gene,j_gene,CDR3nt,CDR3aa
TRBV13,few,.,TRBJ2-7,TGTGCCAGCAGCTTCCTTAGCTCCTACGAGCAGTACTTC,CASSFLSSYEQYF
TRBV11-2,.,.,TRBJ2-7,TGTGCCAGCAGCTTAGGGGTGGGATTTTACGAGCAGTACTTC,CASSLGVGFYEQYF
TRBV5-1,few,.,TRBJ1-1,TGCGCCAGCAGCTATGGGACTGAAGCTTTCTTT,CASSYGTEAFF
TRBV24-1,.,.,TRBJ2-1,TGTGCCACCAGTGCAACTCATGATGGATACAATGAGCAGTTCTTC,CATSATHDGYNEQFF
TRBV5-1,.,.,TRBJ1-1,TGCGCCAGCAGCTCCGCGGGGGCCGGGACTGAAGCTTTCTTT,CASSSAGAGTEAFF
TRBV12-3/TRBV12-4,few,.,TRBJ2-5,TGTGCCAGCCTGGGGGAAGAGACCCAGTACTTC,CASLGEETQYF
TRBV7-9,.,.,TRBJ1-2,TGTGCCAGCCAGGGAGGGATCAACTATGGCTACACCTTC,CASQGGINYGYTF
TRBV5-6,few,.,TRBJ1-2,TGTGCCAGCAGCCCCGAAATATCAAAGAGGGGCTACACCTTC,CASSPEISKRGYTF
TRBV7-6,.,.,TRBJ1-1,TGTGCCAGCAGCCCCGCAGGGAACACTGAAGCTTTCTTT,CASSPAGNTEAFF
TRBV7-9,.,.,TRBJ2-7,TGTGCCAGCAGCCACGCGCTGAGCAGGAGCTCCTACGAGCAGTACTTC,CASSHALSRSSYEQYF
TRBV2,once,TRBD2,TRBJ2-3,TGTGCCAGCAGTGGGGGACTAGTGGGGACGAGCACAGATACGCAGTATTTT,CASSGGLVGTSTDTQYF
TRBV27,few,TRBD1,TRBJ1-2,TGTGCCAGCAGTCCCGGGACAGGGATTGGAAGAGGCTACACCTTC,CASSPGTGIGRGYTF
TRBV12-3/TRBV12-4,few,.,TRBJ2-1,TGTGCCAGCAGTTTACCCCCACAGGGACTCGGAAGTGAGCAGTTCTTC,CASSLPPQGLGSEQFF
TRBV29-1,few,.,TRBJ2-5,TGCAGCGTTCTTTCCCCAGGGAGAGAGACCCAGTACTTC,CSVLSPGRETQYF
TRBV25-1,.,TRBD1,TRBJ2-3,TGTGCCAGCACCTTACAGGGGGCTCCAGATACGCAGTATTTT,CASTLQGAPDTQYF
TRBV27,few,TRBD1,TRBJ2-1,TGTGCCAGCTGGGACAGCTCCTACAATGAGCAGTTCTTC,CASWDSSYNEQFF
TRBV7-2,many,TRBD2,TRBJ2-5,TGTGCCAGCAGCTTAGTGGCGGGGGGTTGGGAGACCCAGTACTTC,CASSLVAGGWETQYF
TRBV25-1,.,.,TRBJ1-1,TGTGCCAGCTTAGACTCAGAGACTGAAGCTTTCTTT,CASLDSETEAFF
TRBV7-8,.,.,TRBJ1-3,TGTGCCAGCAGCTTGGACAGTGTCGTCTCTGGAAACACCATATATTTT,CASSLDSVVSGNTIYF
TRBV28,few,.,TRBJ2-3,TGTGCCAGCAGTTTATTGGGCAGGGCCACAGATACGCAGTATTTT,CASSLLGRATDTQYF
TRBV7-6,few,.,TRBJ2-2,TGTGCCAGCAGGTCCCCACTCCGGAACACCGGGGAGCTGTTTTTT,CASRSPLRNTGELFF
TRBV27,.,TRBD2,TRBJ2-3,TGTGCCAGCAGTTTACGACTAGCGGGGGGCACAGATACGCAGTATTTT,CASSLRLAGGTDTQYF
TRBV24-1,.,TRBD1,TRBJ1-2,TGTGACACCCACCGGGACAGGGGGATGGGGTATGGCTACACCTTC,CDTHRDRGMGYGYTF
TRBV10-3,few,TRBD1,TRBJ1-2,TGTGCCATCAGTGGAACAGGGGCGGGCTATGGCTACACCTTC,CAISGTGAGYGYTF
TRBV3-1,.,TRBD1,TRBJ2-2,TGTGCCAGCAGCCGACAGGGATGGACGCATCGAACCGGGGAGCTGTTTTTT,CASSRQGWTHRTGELFF
TRBV18,.,.,TRBJ1-2,TGTGCCAGCTCACCGCAATCCGCAGGGGCGCAATACTATGGCTACACCTTC,CASSPQSAGAQYYGYTF
TRBV12-3/TRBV12-4,many,.,TRBJ1-5,TGTGCCAGCAGTTTATTTAGCAATCAGCCCCAGCATTTT,CASSLFSNQPQHF
TRBV7-8,many,.,TRBJ2-7,TGTGCCAGCAGCCCCCGGGGGCCTTCCTACGAGCAGTACTTC,CASSPRGPSYEQYF
TRBV12-3/TRBV12-4,few,TRBD1,TRBJ2-7,TGTGCCAGCAGCCGCCCCGGGACAGGGGACTACGAGCAGTACTTC,CASSRPGTGDYEQYF
TRBV27,.,.,TRBJ2-7,TGTGCCAGCAGTCCCGGGACCAGCCAGGGGGAGCAGTACTTC,CASSPGTSQGEQYF
TRBV20-1,.,TRBD2,TRBJ2-1,TGCAGTGCCGGACTAGCGGGGCCCTACAATGAGCAGTTCTTC,CSAGLAGPYNEQFF